A selection of T cell receptor beta chains follows, all from one sample in a study of CD8 T cells in ankylosing spondylitis. TCRdb redid the calling of the 5' RACE reads with MiXCR, one entry per CDR3 protein. The sample has 50,000 to 65,000 distinct CDR3 sequences, approximately 8% seen once. The material sequenced was blood, either unsorted or a sorted T cell fraction (not recorded which). These receptors were taken from a female donor with ankylosing spondylitis or in good health (not recorded which). The CDR3 runs from the conserved cysteine through the conserved F or W. The order of the fields is D gene, V gene, J gene, clone size, CDR3 protein, CDR3 DNA. The D gene is left open where the match is weak. Only some rows state a clone size, as once, few, many or a class for expanded clones.

d_gene: -
v_gene: TRBV3-1
j_gene: TRBJ1-5
abundance: many
CDR3aa: CASSQAPNQPQHF
CDR3nt: TGTGCCAGCAGCCAAGCCCCCAATCAGCCCCAGCATTTT

d_gene: -
v_gene: TRBV19
j_gene: TRBJ2-4
abundance: many
CDR3aa: CASSAPGEKNIQYF
CDR3nt: TGTGCCAGTAGTGCGCCCGGGGAGAAAAACATTCAGTACTTC

d_gene: -
v_gene: TRBV7-9
j_gene: TRBJ2-6
abundance: -
CDR3aa: CASSLSYGANVLTF
CDR3nt: TGTGCCAGCAGCCTGTCGTATGGGGCCAACGTCCTGACTTTC

d_gene: -
v_gene: TRBV29-1
j_gene: TRBJ1-1
abundance: many
CDR3aa: CSVGSGLSEAFF
CDR3nt: TGCAGCGTTGGTTCGGGGCTGAGTGAAGCTTTCTTT

d_gene: -
v_gene: TRBV24-1
j_gene: TRBJ2-3
abundance: many
CDR3aa: CATSDFESWLADTQYF
CDR3nt: TGTGCCACCAGTGATTTCGAATCGTGGCTCGCAGATACGCAGTATTTT

d_gene: -
v_gene: TRBV5-1
j_gene: TRBJ1-4
abundance: many
CDR3aa: CASSPARGFNEKLFF
CDR3nt: TGCGCCAGCAGTCCTGCGAGAGGTTTTAATGAAAAACTGTTTTTT

d_gene: TRBD2
v_gene: TRBV6-2/TRBV6-3
j_gene: TRBJ2-2
abundance: few
CDR3aa: CASSSGDLTGELFF
CDR3nt: TGTGCCAGCAGTAGCGGGGATCTCACCGGGGAGCTGTTTTTT

d_gene: -
v_gene: TRBV5-1
j_gene: TRBJ1-1
abundance: -
CDR3aa: CASTYGTRGVGVNTEAFF
CDR3nt: TGCGCCAGCACGTACGGGACGAGGGGGGTAGGGGTGAACACTGAAGCTTTCTTT

d_gene: TRBD1
v_gene: TRBV20-1
j_gene: TRBJ1-1
abundance: many
CDR3aa: CSARDLVRTGLFMNTEAFF
CDR3nt: TGCAGTGCTAGAGACCTTGTGAGGACAGGACTTTTCATGAACACTGAAGCTTTCTTT

d_gene: -
v_gene: TRBV12-3/TRBV12-4
j_gene: TRBJ2-3
abundance: many
CDR3aa: CASNITPWGDTQYF
CDR3nt: TGTGCCAGCAACATAACGCCCTGGGGAGATACGCAGTATTTT

d_gene: -
v_gene: TRBV5-1
j_gene: TRBJ2-3
abundance: many
CDR3aa: CASSPTTGLTDTQYF
CDR3nt: TGCGCCAGCAGCCCTACGACAGGTCTCACAGATACGCAGTATTTT

d_gene: -
v_gene: TRBV20-1
j_gene: TRBJ2-2
abundance: many
CDR3aa: CSARDRRVGELFF
CDR3nt: TGCAGTGCTAGAGATCGAAGGGTCGGGGAGCTGTTTTTT

d_gene: -
v_gene: TRBV7-6
j_gene: TRBJ2-2
abundance: many
CDR3aa: CASSLTLSNTGELFF
CDR3nt: TGTGCCAGCAGCTTAACTTTAAGTAACACCGGGGAGCTGTTTTTT

d_gene: -
v_gene: TRBV7-8
j_gene: TRBJ2-2
abundance: many
CDR3aa: CATGRGSVANTGELFF
CDR3nt: TGTGCCACCGGGCGGGGCTCGGTGGCGAACACCGGGGAGCTGTTTTTT

d_gene: -
v_gene: TRBV7-2
j_gene: TRBJ1-2
abundance: many
CDR3aa: CASSSYIDRGYTF
CDR3nt: TGTGCCAGCAGCTCCTACATCGACAGAGGCTACACCTTC